Following are 19 T cell receptor beta chains from one sample sequenced in a study of blood T cell repertoires in COVID-19. Assay: immunoSEQ multiplex PCR; the TCRdb copy retains only in-frame clones and omits some. The sample gives 89,000 or so clones, about 82% of which show up once; approximately 8% is in the top ten. Sequenced: peripheral blood. The receptors shown here come from a man between 50 and 59 years old with active COVID-19.

The rearrangement joins TRBV9 to TRBJ2-2; TRBD2 might be the D (6 bases). Germline CDR1 is SGDLS and CDR2 is YYNGEE. V lost 3 bases and J lost 5, with 14 bases in between. The CDR3 runs to 15 residues. The chain's CDR3 is CASSAPGGWTGELFF. Written as DNA, the CDR3 is TGTGCCAGCAGCGCCCCCGGGGGTTGGACCGGGGAGCTGTTTTTT.

The rearrangement links TRBV4-3 to TRBJ1-3, with D possibly being TRBD1 (5 bases). Trimming took off 0 bases at V and 7 bases at J, with 16 bases between the two ends. The CDR3 loop spans 16 amino acids. CDR1 LGHNA and CDR2 YSLEER come from the germline V gene. DNA of the CDR3: TGCGCCAGCAGCCAAGACGGCGGGATGGGGCGGAACACCATATATTTT. Its protein is CASSQDGGMGRNTIYF.

V usage is TRBV6-5 and J usage is TRBJ2-5; 9 bases fit TRBD1. The germline V gene has CDR1 MNHEY and CDR2 SVGAGI. Trimming took 6 bases from V and 4 from J; bases not matched to a gene: 3. The CDR3 runs 13 residues. In DNA form, the CDR3 reads TGTGCCAGCAGCGGACAGGGGAGAGAGACCCAGTACTTC. This codes for CASSGQGRETQYF.

The chain carries TRBV28 and TRBJ2-7; 7 nucleotides line up with TRBD1. Germline V gives CDR1 MDHEN, CDR2 SYDVKM. J gave up 3 bases and V 6 bases, and 11 bases lay outside the gene matches. The CDR3 length is 15 residues. The CDR3 loop reads CASRGTGTVLYEQYF. CDR3 in DNA: TGTGCCAGCAGAGGTACCGGGACAGTCCTCTACGAGCAGTACTTC.

V usage is TRBV11-3 and J usage is TRBJ2-2, with 7 bases fitting TRBD2. Per the germline V gene, CDR1 is SGHNT and CDR2 is YENEEA. The length of the CDR3 is 17 residues. V lost 5 bases and J lost 2; bases outside the gene matches: 11. In DNA, the CDR3 is TGTGCCAGCAGCCCAGGAAGCGGGAAGGAAAACACCGGGGAGCTGTTTTTT. Residues: CASSPGSGKENTGELFF.

The rearrangement uses TRBV18 and TRBJ1-4; possible D gene TRBD1, 6 bases. Trimming shortened V by 4 bases and J by 4 bases, and 13 bases separated the two germline ends. Germline values: CDR1 KGHSH, CDR2 LQKENI. CDR3 length equals 15 residues. For the CDR3, the DNA is TGTGCCAGCTCACACCGGACAGTCGATAATGAAAAACTGTTTTTT. This sequence encodes CASSHRTVDNEKLFF. The full variable domain, completed using reference TRBV18 and TRBJ1-4, is NAGVMQNPRHLVRRRGQEARLRCSPMKGHSHVYWYRQLPEEGLKFMVYLQKENIIDESGMPKERFSAEFPKEGPSILRIQQVVRGDSAAYFCASSHRTVDNEKLFFGSGTQLSVL.

V gene TRBV6-5 combines with J gene TRBJ1-6; the D is unclear. The germline V gene encodes CDR1 MNHEY and CDR2 SVGAGI. The germline V and J ends were trimmed by 6 bases and 7 bases, with 10 bases remaining between them. This CDR3 has 13 residues. CDR3 sequence: CASRLGENSPLHF. In DNA form, the CDR3 reads TGTGCCAGCAGGCTTGGAGAGAATTCACCCCTCCACTTT.

The chain couples TRBV2 to TRBJ2-5, with a possible D match to TRBD1 (6 bases). Trimming removed 5 bases from V and 2 bases from J, with 15 bases in between. Germline V gene sequence: CDR1 SNHLY, CDR2 FYNNEI. CDR3 size: 15 residues. The DNA of the CDR3 is TGTGCCAGCAGTTCCTCCGGGACACTACAAGAGACCCAGTACTTC. This translates into CASSSSGTLQETQYF. The full variable domain, with the rest looked up from reference TRBV2 and TRBJ2-5, is EPEVTQTPSHQVTQMGQEVILRCVPISNHLYFYWYRQILGQKVEFLVSFYNNEISEKSEIFDDQFSVERPDGSNFTLKIRSTKLEDSAMYFCASSSSGTLQETQYFGPGTRLLVL.

The J gene is TRBJ2-2, the V gene TRBV5-6; 10 nucleotides line up with TRBD1. This CDR3 spans 19 amino acids. From germline, CDR1 is SGHDT and CDR2 YYEEEE. Trimming cost V 0 bases and J 11 bases; bases outside gene matches: 19. As DNA, the CDR3 is TGTGCCAGCAGCTTGGTTGAAGGGACAGGGGTGTTAAGGCCCGATGAGCTGTTTTTT. This gives the protein CASSLVEGTGVLRPDELFF.

This clone was found a few times. This rearrangement joins TRBV29-1 to TRBJ2-2; a possible D gene is TRBD2 (5 bases). The CDR3 consists of 14 residues. V was pared by 4 bases and J by 1 base, with 10 bases between. Looked up from germline, CDR1 is SQVTM and CDR2 is ANQGSEA. The DNA of the CDR3 is TGCAGCGTTGCCGGCGGGTTGAACACCGGGGAGCTGTTTTTT. As protein: CSVAGGLNTGELFF.

The CDR3 sequence: CASSEQGRGSPLHF. CDR3 in DNA: TGTGCCAGCAGTGAGCAGGGGCGCGGTTCACCCCTCCACTTT. The V gene is TRBV2, the J gene TRBJ1-6, with D possibly matching TRBD1 (6 bases). Germline lookup yields CDR1 SNHLY and CDR2 FYNNEI. The CDR3 spans 14 residues. Trimming left V 3 bases short and J 9 bases short, with 12 bases between.

This clone has only one observation. The V and J genes are TRBV10-3 and TRBJ1-1, with 9 bases matching TRBD1. The ends lost 2 bases at V and 6 bases at J; junction bases unmatched: 7. The germline V gene has CDR1 ENHRY and CDR2 SYGVKD. The CDR3 has 15 residues. CDR3: CAISEPTRQGAEAFF. CDR3 DNA sequence: TGTGCCATCAGTGAGCCCACTCGACAGGGGGCTGAAGCTTTCTTT.

The chain employs TRBV19 and TRBJ2-7; 9 positions agree with TRBD2. The junction had 11 bases not matched to a gene; V was cut back by 9 bases and J by 2 bases. Germline lookup yields CDR1 LNHDA and CDR2 SQIVND (reference sequence). CDR3 size: 15 residues. The CDR3 sequence is CASQLRGGQTYEQYF. CDR3 coding DNA: TGTGCCAGCCAATTGCGGGGGGGCCAAACCTACGAGCAGTACTTC.

The V and J genes are TRBV10-3 and TRBJ1-6; D is possibly TRBD1 (6 bases). The CDR3 consists of 15 residues. Germline V gene lookup returns CDR1 ENHRY and CDR2 SYGVKD. V dropped 0 bases and J dropped 8 bases, with 11 bases sitting between them. The CDR3 reads CAISESGRGDSPLHF. For the CDR3, the DNA is TGTGCCATCAGTGAGTCGGGCAGGGGTGATTCACCCCTCCACTTT.

This clone was counted a few times. The chain uses TRBV5-6 and TRBJ2-2, with D possibly matching TRBD2 (6 bases). The CDR3 consists of 16 residues. CDR1 and CDR2 (germline): SGHDT, YYEEEE. V was cut by 3 bases and J by 4 bases, with 16 bases left in between. DNA for the CDR3: TGTGCCAGCAGCTCGGACTATACCCGGGGCACCGGGGAGCTGTTTTTT. Protein sequence: CASSSDYTRGTGELFF.

V and J are TRBV4-3 and TRBJ2-3, with 7 positions matching TRBD2. Trimming removed 5 bases from V and 3 bases from J; junction bases left unmatched: 11. This CDR3 has 16 residues. The germline V gene encodes CDR1 LGHNA and CDR2 YSLEER. CDR3 nucleotide sequence: TGCGCCAGCAGCTTCTTGGCGGGAGAGGTGACAGATACGCAGTATTTT. Translated: CASSFLAGEVTDTQYF.

This chain connects TRBV5-5 to TRBJ2-2; tentatively, D is TRBD2 (6 bases). Germline values: CDR1 SGHKS, CDR2 YYEKEE (reference sequence). The ends were cut back, 2 bases at V and 1 base at J, with 9 bases in the middle. The CDR3 has 15 amino acids. The CDR3 region has the DNA TGTGCCAGCAGCTTCCGGGAGATGAACACCGGGGAGCTGTTTTTT. Encoded protein: CASSFREMNTGELFF.

J is TRBJ2-7 and V is TRBV28; 8 nucleotides agree with TRBD1. V dropped 7 bases and J dropped 2; count of bases not matched to a gene: 4. Germline-derived CDR1 and CDR2 are MDHEN and SYDVKM. CDR3 length: 13 residues. The CDR3 here is CASMDRDTYEQYF. DNA for the CDR3: TGTGCCAGCATGGACAGGGACACCTACGAGCAGTACTTC.

The J gene is TRBJ1-5, the V gene TRBV28, with D possibly matching TRBD1 (5 bases). Trimming stripped 5 bases from V and 4 bases from J, with 15 bases between. There are 15 residues in the CDR3. Germline V gives CDR1 MDHEN, CDR2 SYDVKM. CDR3 DNA sequence: TGTGCCAGCAGTCCCATCGGACGGACAAATCAGCCCCAGCATTTT. It yields the protein CASSPIGRTNQPQHF. Drawing the rest from reference TRBV28 and TRBJ1-5, the complete variable domain is DVKVTQSSRYLVKRTGEKVFLECVQDMDHENMFWYRQDPGLGLRLIYFSYDVKMKEKGDIPEGYSVSREKKERFSLILESASTNQTSMYLCASSPIGRTNQPQHFGDGTRLSIL.